Following are 31 T cell receptor beta chains from one sample sequenced in a study of blood T cell repertoires in COVID-19. The protocol was immunoSEQ multiplex PCR, while the TCRdb copy is restricted to in-frame clones and leaves out a portion. The sample has hundreds of thousands of clones; about 86% are singletons. Sequencing used PBMCs or T cells enriched from blood (not recorded which). These receptors were collected from a woman aged 45-65 years in a cohort exposed to, infected with or recovered from COVID-19 (not recorded which).

Only a few counts were recorded for this clone. V is TRBV28 and J is TRBJ1-1, with D unresolved. This CDR3 has 12 amino acids. V was trimmed by 7 bases and J by 4 bases, leaving 10 bases between them. CDR1 is MDHEN and CDR2 is SYDVKM in the germline V gene. In nucleotides, the CDR3 is TGTGCCAGCATTAAACGAGGCACTGAAGCTTTCTTT. Its translation is CASIKRGTEAFF.

This clone was seen once. The J gene is TRBJ2-3, the V gene TRBV5-1, with TRBD1 matching over 7 bases. The CDR3 spans 14 residues. Trimming took 4 bases from V and 3 from J; bases not matched to a gene: 5. CDR1 and CDR2 from the germline V gene are SGHRS and YFSETQ. The CDR3 reads CASSQGVRTDTQYF. The CDR3 DNA follows: TGCGCCAGCAGCCAGGGGGTCAGGACAGATACGCAGTATTTT.

This clone was found a few times. This chain connects TRBV4-3 to TRBJ2-2; perhaps TRBD1 as D (6 bases). V was pared by 0 bases and J by 4 bases, with 15 bases between. This CDR3 region has 17 residues. Germline V gene sequence: CDR1 LGHNA, CDR2 YSLEER. Here the CDR3 DNA reads TGCGCCAGCAGCCAAGATGTCGCTGGGACATTCACCGGGGAGCTGTTTTTT. As protein: CASSQDVAGTFTGELFF.

The chain combines TRBV7-3 with TRBJ1-1; no reliable D call. Germline V lookup: CDR1 SGHTA, CDR2 FQGTGA. This CDR3 region has 15 residues. V was pared by 0 bases and J by 1 base, with 9 bases between. The CDR3 here is CASSLTGVSNTEAFF. The CDR3 DNA reads as TGTGCCAGCAGCTTAACAGGAGTATCGAACACTGAAGCTTTCTTT.

This clone was found once. The rearrangement uses TRBV30 and TRBJ1-5, with D tentatively TRBD1 (5 bases). The CDR3 has 14 residues. V dropped 0 bases and J dropped 8 bases, with 14 bases sitting between them. Germline-derived CDR1 and CDR2 are GTSNPN and SVGIG (reference sequence). The CDR3 sequence: CAWSVGRVSEPQHF. CDR3 DNA: TGTGCCTGGAGTGTCGGCAGGGTGAGTGAGCCCCAGCATTTT.

This sequence joins TRBV11-2 and TRBJ2-5; the D gene is possibly TRBD2 (7 bases). There are 13 residues in the CDR3. Germline-derived CDR1 and CDR2 are SGHAT and FQNNGV. V was cut by 11 bases and J by 2 bases, with 15 bases left in between. The CDR3 DNA reads TGTGCCCCAGGGGCCGGGGGGCAAGAGACCCAGTACTTC. Its protein product is CAPGAGGQETQYF. The entire variable domain, with the rest obtained from reference TRBV11-2 and TRBJ2-5, is as follows: EAGVAQSPRYKIIEKRQSVAFWCNPISGHATLYWYQQILGQGPKLLIQFQNNGVVDDSQLPKDRFSAERLKGVDSTLKIQPAKLEDSAVYLCAPGAGGQETQYFGPGTRLLVL.

The chain employs TRBV20-1 and TRBJ1-1, with a tentative D call TRBD1 (6 bases). The V end was cut by 3 bases, the J end by 11 bases, with 16 bases between. The CDR3 length is 12 residues. CDR1 and CDR2 (germline): DFQATT, SNEGSKA (reference sequence). CDR3 sequence reads: CSASPGGAGAFF. The CDR3 DNA follows: TGCAGTGCTAGTCCTGGGGGGGCCGGGGCTTTCTTT.

The chain uses TRBV5-1 and TRBJ2-5; 10 bases agree with TRBD2. This CDR3 is 17 amino acids long. The germline CDR1 and CDR2 sequences are SGHRS and YFSETQ. The J segment lost 1 base and the V segment lost 0 bases, leaving 6 bases of the junction unmatched. CDR3 in amino acids: CASSLASGGGFQETQYF. DNA for the CDR3: TGCGCCAGCAGCTTGGCTAGCGGGGGCGGGTTCCAAGAGACCCAGTACTTC.

This rearrangement joins TRBV2 to TRBJ2-5, with 9 nucleotides matching TRBD2. This CDR3 comprises 15 residues. The germline gives CDR1 SNHLY, CDR2 FYNNEI. V lost 4 bases and J lost 0; bases outside the gene matches: 3. The CDR3: CASSGAGGHQETQYF. In nucleotides, the CDR3 is TGTGCCAGCAGTGGAGCGGGGGGTCACCAAGAGACCCAGTACTTC.

This sequence joins TRBV4-3 and TRBJ2-3, with D unclear. The germline gives CDR1 LGHNA, CDR2 YSLEER. There are 14 residues in the CDR3. Trimming pared 4 bases from V and 2 bases from J, leaving 10 bases between. CDR3 region: CASSLEAPTDTQYF. CDR3 sequence (DNA): TGCGCCAGCAGCCTAGAAGCTCCCACAGATACGCAGTATTTT.

V gene TRBV28 combines with J gene TRBJ2-3, with 7 bases fitting TRBD2. V dropped 8 bases and J dropped 4; count of bases not matched to a gene: 6. This CDR3 has 13 amino acids. Germline assignment: CDR1 MDHEN and CDR2 SYDVKM. CDR3 loop: CASHQGGSDTQYF. As DNA, the CDR3 is TGTGCCAGCCACCAGGGAGGGTCAGATACGCAGTATTTT.

This clone was picked up a small number of times. The V call is TRBV7-8, the J call TRBJ2-7, with no clear D. This CDR3 is 12 amino acids long. Trimming took 5 bases from V and 1 from J, leaving 6 bases between them. Germline values: CDR1 SGHVS, CDR2 FQNEAQ. CDR3 in DNA: TGTGCCAGCAGCCCGACATCCTACGAGCAGTACTTC. It yields the protein CASSPTSYEQYF.

The CDR3 nucleotides are TGTGCCAGCAGGGCATTCAGGGGAAGTGATTCACCCCTCCACTTT. Encoded protein: CASRAFRGSDSPLHF. This sequence joins TRBV6-5 and TRBJ1-6; D might be TRBD1 (6 bases). V was cut by 6 bases and J by 8 bases, with 17 bases left in between. The CDR3 consists of 15 residues. Germline V gene sequence: CDR1 MNHEY, CDR2 SVGAGI.

This clone was found a few times. V gene TRBV2 combines with J gene TRBJ1-1, with a weak D call TRBD1 (5 bases). Deletions cut 7 bases from V and 4 bases from J, with 16 bases between. CDR3 length equals 14 residues. The germline V gene has CDR1 SNHLY and CDR2 FYNNEI. This CDR3 reads CASTEGRGPTEAFF. In DNA form, the CDR3 reads TGTGCCAGCACGGAGGGGAGGGGACCCACTGAAGCTTTCTTT.

The chain combines TRBV6-2 or TRBV6-3 with TRBJ2-7; D may be TRBD1 (6 bases). CDR1 and CDR2 from the germline V gene are MNHEY and SVGEGT. The CDR3 loop spans 15 amino acids. Between the trimmed V and J ends, which lost 4 bases and 2 bases, there was a span of 15 bases. The CDR3 spells CASSSPGATTYEQYF. In nucleotides, the CDR3 is TGTGCCAGCAGTTCACCAGGGGCGACTACCTACGAGCAGTACTTC.

Comment on this clone: This sample also contains other DNA sequences that code for the same CDR3. The rearrangement joins TRBV28 to TRBJ2-7; D perhaps matches TRBD1 (6 bases). Trimming shortened V by 5 bases and J by 1 base, and 9 bases separated the two germline ends. The CDR3 sequence is 13 residues long. Germline CDR1 and CDR2: MDHEN and SYDVKM. CDR3 amino acids: CASSPGQSYEQYF. In DNA, the CDR3 is TGTGCCAGCAGTCCGGGACAATCCTACGAGCAGTACTTC.

The genes are TRBV7-9 and TRBJ2-1, with D uncertain. The CDR3 totals 14 residues. V lost 1 base and J 3 bases, leaving 7 bases between the germline ends. CDR1 is SEHNR, CDR2 FQNEAQ, per germline (reference sequence). The CDR3 region is CASSLGSGYNEQFF. For the CDR3, the DNA is TGTGCCAGCAGCTTAGGTTCCGGCTACAATGAGCAGTTCTTC. Complete variable domain (other parts from reference TRBV7-9 and TRBJ2-1): DTGVSQNPRHKITKRGQNVTFRCDPISEHNRLYWYRQTLGQGPEFLTYFQNEAQLEKSRLLSDRFSAERPKGSFSTLEIQRTEQGDSAMYLCASSLGSGYNEQFFGPGTRLTVL.

The chain recombines TRBV6-5 with TRBJ1-2, with D maybe TRBD1 (6 bases). The germline CDR1 and CDR2 sequences are MNHEY and SVGAGI. The CDR3 contains 15 residues. V gave up 5 bases and J gave up 7 bases, with 20 bases separating them. CDR3 sequence reads: CASSPRGGRASGYTF. In DNA form, the CDR3 reads TGTGCCAGCAGTCCCCGAGGGGGAAGGGCTAGTGGCTACACCTTC.

The chain joins TRBV30 to TRBJ2-3, with a possible D match to TRBD2 (6 bases). V shed 5 bases and J shed 3 bases, with 9 bases lying between them. The CDR3 runs to 12 residues. Germline CDR1 is GTSNPN and CDR2 is SVGIG (reference sequence). The CDR3 DNA reads TGTGCCTGGGGGGGGACTACAGATACGCAGTATTTT. Its protein product is CAWGGTTDTQYF.

The chain uses TRBV2 and TRBJ1-2; D is possibly TRBD1 (6 bases). V was cut by 7 bases and J by 2 bases, with 14 bases left in between. There are 14 residues in the CDR3. Germline V gives CDR1 SNHLY, CDR2 FYNNEI. This CDR3 reads CASNLGAANYGYTF. The CDR3, as DNA: TGTGCCAGCAACTTGGGGGCAGCCAACTATGGCTACACCTTC.

The chain couples TRBV10-2 to TRBJ2-7, with 7 bases that match TRBD1. J lost 2 bases, V lost 0 bases, and 10 bases had no gene match. Germline V gene data show CDR1 as WSHSY and CDR2 as SAAADI. CDR3 length: 17 residues. The DNA for the CDR3 is TGCGCCAGCAGTGAGTCTGCTACAGGGGACAAACCCTACGAGCAGTACTTC. It translates to CASSESATGDKPYEQYF.

This clone was detected only once. A read error may produce the germline difference seen at one junction end. The DNA of the CDR3 is TGCAGCGTGGGCTCCAGGGCAGGGGCCCGGAGCTTT. This codes for CSVGSRAGARSF. V and J are TRBV29-1 and TRBJ1-1; D possibly corresponds to TRBD1 (6 bases). The CDR3 is made up of 12 amino acids. Germline V gene lookup returns CDR1 SQVTM and CDR2 ANQGSEA.

The chain combines TRBV7-2 with TRBJ1-5; D ambiguous. V shed 2 bases and J shed 3 bases, with 2 bases lying between them. Germline CDR1 reads SGHTA; CDR2 reads FQGNSA. The CDR3 runs 12 residues. DNA for the CDR3: TGTGCCAGCAGCTTATACAATCAGCCCCAGCATTTT. Amino acid sequence: CASSLYNQPQHF.

The J gene is TRBJ2-5, the V gene TRBV7-3, with 7 bases lining up with TRBD2. In germline, CDR1 is SGHTA, CDR2 FQGTGA. This CDR3 spans 14 amino acids. V lost 5 bases, J lost 4 bases, and 7 bases stayed unmatched. In DNA form, the CDR3 reads TGTGCCAGCAGCCCAAGGGGCGGGGGAGAGACCCAGTACTTC. This sequence encodes CASSPRGGGETQYF.

This chain connects TRBV19 to TRBJ2-2; 9 nucleotides agree with TRBD1. Germline CDR1 reads LNHDA; CDR2 reads SQIVND (reference sequence). CDR3 length equals 21 residues. The J segment lost 3 bases and the V segment lost 3 bases, leaving 20 bases of the junction unmatched. The CDR3 DNA reads as TGTGCCAGTAGTATTTCTGTCGGGACAGGGAGGATGGGGCGATACACCGGGGAGCTGTTTTTT. Translation: CASSISVGTGRMGRYTGELFF.

The rearrangement uses TRBV18 and TRBJ1-2; D unresolved. Trimming pared 2 bases from V and 2 bases from J, leaving 6 bases between. The CDR3 is made up of 13 amino acids. Germline V CDR1 and CDR2: KGHSH, LQKENI. The CDR3: CASSPTRNYGYTF. The CDR3 nucleotides are TGTGCCAGCTCACCAACCAGGAACTATGGCTACACCTTC.

V usage is TRBV6-4 and J usage is TRBJ2-1; 12 bases match TRBD2. This CDR3 region has 16 residues. Germline V gene data show CDR1 as MRHNA and CDR2 as SNTAGT. The ends lost 4 bases at V and 8 bases at J; junction bases unmatched: 9. The CDR3 spells CASSVLAGGLSDEQFF. The CDR3 region has the DNA TGTGCCAGCAGTGTCCTAGCGGGGGGGCTCTCTGATGAGCAGTTCTTC.

This rearrangement joins TRBV28 to TRBJ1-1; D unresolved. The CDR3 is 12 amino acids. The V gene's germline CDR1 is MDHEN and CDR2 SYDVKM. V was pared by 2 bases and J by 1 base, with 2 bases between. The CDR3 DNA sequence: TGTGCCAGCAGTTTACAGAACACTGAAGCTTTCTTT. Translated, it gives CASSLQNTEAFF.

The chain combines TRBV4-3 with TRBJ2-7; TRBD1 is a possible D gene (6 bases). Trimming took 1 base from V and 0 from J, leaving 16 bases between them. CDR3 length: 17 amino acids. Germline CDR1 is LGHNA and CDR2 is YSLEER. The CDR3: CASSQGQDRKSSYEQYF. Written as DNA, the CDR3 is TGCGCCAGCAGCCAAGGCCAGGACAGAAAGTCCTCCTACGAGCAGTACTTC.

V usage is TRBV5-1 and J usage is TRBJ2-6; D may be TRBD2 (5 bases). V shed 2 bases and J shed 2 bases, with 8 bases lying between them. This CDR3 has 15 residues. Germline values: CDR1 SGHRS, CDR2 YFSETQ. The CDR3 reads CASSLGGPGANVLTF. CDR3 nucleotides: TGCGCCAGCAGCTTAGGCGGGCCTGGGGCCAACGTCCTGACTTTC.

The chain joins TRBV7-9 to TRBJ2-5; D call uncertain. In germline, CDR1 is SEHNR, CDR2 FQNEAQ (reference sequence). V lost 0 bases, J lost 5 bases, and 4 bases lay in between. The CDR3 contains 12 residues. CDR3 DNA: TGTGCCAGCAGCTTAGCAAGCGAGACCCAGTACTTC. It codes for CASSLASETQYF.